Presented here are 19 T cell receptor beta chains from one specimen sequenced in a study of blood T cell repertoires in COVID-19. The protocol was immunoSEQ multiplex PCR, while the TCRdb copy is restricted to in-frame clones and leaves out a portion. The repertoire holds roughly 290,000 clones, with about 85% as singletons. The sequenced material came from peripheral blood. These receptors were collected from a human donor with COVID-19, enrolled during active disease. The donor label of this sample is uncertain.

The V call is TRBV6-5, the J call TRBJ1-2, with 7 bases identical to TRBD1. J lost 2 bases, V lost 2 bases, and 5 bases had no gene match. Germline V gene data show CDR1 as MNHEY and CDR2 as SVGAGI. This CDR3 contains 15 residues. The chain's CDR3 is CASSYTDRRNYGYTF. The CDR3 bases are TGTGCCAGCAGTTACACGGACAGGAGAAACTATGGCTACACCTTC.

The chain recombines TRBV3-1 (or the pseudogene TRBV3-2) with TRBJ2-5, with 8 positions matching TRBD2. CDR1 and CDR2 from the germline V gene are LGHDT and YNNKEL (reference sequence). V was clipped by 3 bases and J by 1 base; unmatched bases: 4. This CDR3 spans 15 amino acids. The CDR3 loop is CASSHPGGPQETQYF. The CDR3 nucleotides read TGTGCCAGCAGCCATCCGGGGGGGCCCCAAGAGACCCAGTACTTC.

V and J are TRBV5-1 and TRBJ1-4; no definite D call. V lost 0 bases and J lost 0, with 6 bases in between. Germline values: CDR1 SGHRS, CDR2 YFSETQ. This CDR3 has 15 amino acids. The CDR3 loop is CASSLASATNEKLFF. CDR3 DNA sequence: TGCGCCAGCAGCTTGGCCAGCGCAACTAATGAAAAACTGTTTTTT.

The chain joins TRBV3-1 (or the pseudogene TRBV3-2) to TRBJ2-2; possibly TRBD2 for D (5 bases). The V end lost 0 bases, the J end lost 8 bases, and 10 bases lay between the germline ends. This CDR3 region has 14 residues. Germline CDR1 is LGHDT and CDR2 is YNNKEL (reference sequence). CDR3 residues: CASSQDHQRGELFF. Written as DNA, the CDR3 is TGTGCCAGCAGCCAAGATCATCAGCGGGGGGAGCTGTTTTTT.

V gene TRBV18 combines with J gene TRBJ2-1; perhaps TRBD1 as D (6 bases). Trimming pared 0 bases from V and 4 bases from J, leaving 7 bases between. The CDR3 length is 14 residues. In germline, CDR1 is KGHSH, CDR2 LQKENI. CDR3 loop: CASSPPGTYNEQFF. DNA of the CDR3: TGTGCCAGCTCACCACCTGGGACATACAATGAGCAGTTCTTC.

The chain recombines TRBV4-1 with TRBJ1-5, with 8 bases lining up with TRBD1. Germline CDR1 is MGHRA and CDR2 is YSYEKL. This CDR3 spans 16 amino acids. V gave up 4 bases and J gave up 6 bases; unmatched junction bases: 11. The CDR3 sequence: CASSRVPARGPQPQHF. In DNA, the CDR3 is TGCGCCAGCAGCCGAGTTCCCGCCAGGGGGCCTCAGCCCCAGCATTTT.

This sequence joins TRBV6-2 or TRBV6-3 and TRBJ2-1; TRBD1 matches 8 bases. In germline, CDR1 is MNHEY, CDR2 SVGEGT. The CDR3 contains 17 residues. The V gene end was trimmed by 2 bases and the J gene end by 3 bases; junction bases not matched to a gene: 9. Here the CDR3 reads CASSYRTPGQVYNEQFF. The CDR3 DNA sequence: TGTGCCAGCAGTTACCGAACACCGGGACAGGTCTACAATGAGCAGTTCTTC.

J is TRBJ2-7 and V is TRBV21-1; TRBD2, the table's D call, was not compared with the DNA. TRBV21-1 is listed as a pseudogene. The CDR3 covers 20 residues. CDR3 nucleotide sequence: TGTGCCAGCAGCAAATGGGATAAGGGTGGGAGACCACGGGTCACCTACGAGCAGTACTTC. Amino acids: CASSKWDKGGRPRVTYEQYF.

The count of this clone is one. The chain uses TRBV10-3 and TRBJ1-1, with D perhaps matching TRBD1 (5 bases). V dropped 2 bases and J dropped 3 bases, with 19 bases sitting between them. The CDR3 spans 17 residues. Germline V gene lookup returns CDR1 ENHRY and CDR2 SYGVKD. As DNA, the CDR3 is TGTGCCATCAGTGAGCCTGCAGGCCCAGGGTTGGACACTGAAGCTTTCTTT. Protein: CAISEPAGPGLDTEAFF.

The chain combines TRBV5-1 with TRBJ2-1; 12 positions match TRBD2. The CDR3 spans 16 residues. The V gene's germline CDR1 is SGHRS and CDR2 YFSETQ. The V and J ends lost 4 bases and 2 bases, in that order; junction bases with no gene match: 4. CDR3 nucleotide sequence: TGCGCCAGCAGCCCACTAGCGGGAGGTACCTACAATGAGCAGTTCTTC. As protein: CASSPLAGGTYNEQFF.

This chain joins TRBV4-1 and TRBJ2-7; 14 bases agree with TRBD2. The CDR3 contains 16 residues. The germline V gene has CDR1 MGHRA and CDR2 YSYEKL. V shed 3 bases and J 3 bases; nucleotides not matched to a gene: 4. Here the CDR3 reads CASSQGLAGDLYEQYF. CDR3 DNA: TGCGCCAGCAGCCAGGGACTAGCGGGAGACCTCTACGAGCAGTACTTC.

Worth noting for this clone: The sample has other DNA sequences that encode this CDR3 too. The rearrangement links TRBV19 to TRBJ1-1, with 7 bases matching TRBD1. This CDR3 spans 13 amino acids. Germline V lookup: CDR1 LNHDA, CDR2 SQIVND (reference sequence). The V segment lost 6 bases and the J segment 4 bases; nucleotides outside the gene matches: 5. The CDR3 DNA reads TGTGCCAGTAGCTCACAGGGGAGCACTGAAGCTTTCTTT. Residues: CASSSQGSTEAFF.

The gene calls are TRBV15 and TRBJ1-4; 10 bases fit TRBD1. CDR3 length: 14 residues. Germline CDR1 and CDR2: LNHNV and YYDKDF (reference sequence). J gave up 8 bases and V 3 bases, and 3 bases lay outside the gene matches. The CDR3 DNA reads as TGTGCCACCAGCAGCGGACAGGGGGTCGAAAAACTGTTTTTT. Translated: CATSSGQGVEKLFF.

This clone was observed a single time. The V and J genes are TRBV2 and TRBJ1-1; D ambiguous. The CDR3 spans 15 residues. Per the germline V gene, CDR1 is SNHLY and CDR2 is FYNNEI. Trimming stripped 7 bases from V and 2 bases from J, with 17 bases between. Written as DNA, the CDR3 is TGTGCCAGCACCGAATGGCAGTCGGGAAACACTGAAGCTTTCTTT. Translation: CASTEWQSGNTEAFF.

This chain joins TRBV10-1 and TRBJ2-2; TRBD2 agrees at 9 bases. In germline, CDR1 is WNHNN, CDR2 SYGVQD (reference sequence). After removal of 4 bases from V and 2 bases from J, the junction contained 14 bases not matched to a gene. The CDR3 is made up of 19 amino acids. The DNA for the CDR3 is TGCGCCAGCAGTGTGTCGGTGCGCGGGAGGGCCTCCAACACCGGGGAGCTGTTTTTT. Amino acid sequence: CASSVSVRGRASNTGELFF.

The chain is built from TRBV19 and TRBJ1-5; TRBD1 aligns across 8 bases. With V trimmed by 9 bases and J by 2 bases, 12 bases remained unmatched. The germline V gene has CDR1 LNHDA and CDR2 SQIVND (reference sequence). CDR3 length: 16 amino acids. CDR3 protein: CASHTGQGRGNQPQHF. The CDR3, as DNA: TGTGCCAGCCACACCGGACAGGGAAGGGGCAATCAGCCCCAGCATTTT.

V is TRBV18 and J is TRBJ1-1; 8 nucleotides align to TRBD1. Germline CDR1 reads KGHSH; CDR2 reads LQKENI. With V trimmed by 1 base and J by 7 bases, 2 bases remained unmatched. There are 13 residues in the CDR3. The CDR3 sequence is CASSPRQGIEAFF. In DNA form, the CDR3 reads TGTGCCAGCTCACCACGACAGGGGATTGAAGCTTTCTTT.

This chain's CDR3 is CASQPLQGWSYEQYF. DNA of the CDR3: TGTGCCAGCCAACCTTTACAGGGTTGGTCCTACGAGCAGTACTTC. V is TRBV28 and J is TRBJ2-7, with a possible D match to TRBD1 (6 bases). The CDR3 totals 15 residues. V lost 8 bases to trimming and J lost 1 base, with 18 bases between them. Germline CDR1 reads MDHEN; CDR2 reads SYDVKM.

The rearrangement joins TRBV30 to TRBJ1-4; 7 bases line up with TRBD1. Germline assignment: CDR1 GTSNPN and CDR2 SVGIG (reference sequence). The ends lost 5 bases at V and 4 bases at J; junction bases unmatched: 4. The CDR3 consists of 13 residues. CDR3 loop: CAWGDSRNEKLFF. The CDR3 bases are TGTGCCTGGGGGGACAGCCGTAATGAAAAACTGTTTTTT.